This TCR beta chain was recorded in a study of identical twins (dated by TCRdb to about 2016). Some background on the complete study: TCR alpha and beta repertoires from monozygotic twins, unrelated adults of various ages and cord blood were deep-sequenced to test whether fetal clonotypes persist. To rule out contamination, the twin experiments were replicated at different times with different library preparation protocols. General study outcomes and caveats: Zero-insertion analyses could be partly confounded by invariant T cells such as MAIT and iNKT, although diverse VJ usage argued against such confounding for most clonotypes. Compared with coincidental sharing between unrelated individuals, out-of-frame TCR alpha sequences shared between twins had an excess of sequences with low generation probability. Out-of-frame TCR alpha sharing in monozygotic twins was systematically underestimated by recombination models, whereas sharing between unrelated individuals was in agreement with the recombination models. Fewer insertions were carried by abundant cord blood beta clonotypes; a weaker similar trend was observed in young adult naive repertoires, while no such trend was observed in memory repertoires. In beta out-of-frame sequences, excess twin sharing was weaker, because having fewer shared sequences lowered the signal-to-noise ratio. Conclusions relied on cross-sectional statistical analysis, since the same donors could not be followed over many years.

Every donor was a healthy Caucasian. Three unrelated non-twin adults were additionally sequenced: a male aged 18 to 29, a male aged 50 to 59 and a female aged 50 to 59. Miltenyi CD45RO+ enrichment and human naive T-cell isolation kits were used to isolate memory (CD45RO+) and naive T cells from PBMC. Libraries came from 5' RACE. Sequenced using an Illumina HiSeq 2000. A universal primer binding site was added through template switching, and the final cDNA carried a unique molecular identifier so that TCR cDNA molecules could be counted accurately. Specific primers in the conserved constant-segment region were used to synthesize first-strand cDNA for the TCR alpha and beta chains. Each cDNA library was double barcoded, with a SMART-Mk sample barcode plus Illumina barcodes, to control for contamination. TruSeq adapter sequences along with Illumina sample barcodes were introduced in two successive PCR steps. The Illumina HiSeq platform was used with custom primers to sequence TCR alpha and beta cDNA libraries. In the authors' own workflow: Raw reads were processed with MiGEC to extract unique molecular identifiers, and MiXCR was used to determine CDR3 positions. Recombination models were inferred per individual with the repgenHMM and IGoR tools using an EM algorithm. The analysis of shared clonotypes was done with the tcR package in R, with sharing normalized by the product of cloneset sizes. To study raw recombination without the effects of thymic and clonal selection, out-of-frame nonproductive sequences were analyzed. Through fastp at Q25 and MiXCR, TCRdb rebuilt clones from the public reads, retaining in-frame beta chains. All rows with the same CDR3 protein become a single entry with the most common DNA and genes. The V and J calls come from TCRdb's annotation, not from the publication. Recorded for this sample are 400,000 or so distinct CDR3 sequences; 8.5% to 10% of them occurred a single time. The ten largest account for under 9.5% of the sample.

In this sample, this clonotype turned up a few times. Which antigen it targets is not known. Base qualities are not recorded, but no much larger clone differs from it by a single base. The clonotype was recovered from a woman aged 50 to 65 in good health. Sample: naive T cells sorted from blood. Explained via the paper, the cell subset or site label denotes: cells isolated with a human naive T-cell isolation kit.

The DNA sequence is TGTGCCAGCAGCCCCACAGGAATGGGTGAGCAGTTCTTC. Its translation is CASSPTGMGEQFF. The chain links TRBV14 with TRBJ2-1; a weak D assignment points to TRBD1 (5 bases agree). As encoded in the germline V gene, CDR1 is SGHDN while CDR2 is FVKESK. Measured from the cysteine to the phenylalanine, the CDR3 is 13 residues long. Only the CDR3 portion is preserved as DNA: 39 bases, with reading frame beginning at the first base. V and J lose 4 bases and 9 bases, and a span of 13 bases separates them.